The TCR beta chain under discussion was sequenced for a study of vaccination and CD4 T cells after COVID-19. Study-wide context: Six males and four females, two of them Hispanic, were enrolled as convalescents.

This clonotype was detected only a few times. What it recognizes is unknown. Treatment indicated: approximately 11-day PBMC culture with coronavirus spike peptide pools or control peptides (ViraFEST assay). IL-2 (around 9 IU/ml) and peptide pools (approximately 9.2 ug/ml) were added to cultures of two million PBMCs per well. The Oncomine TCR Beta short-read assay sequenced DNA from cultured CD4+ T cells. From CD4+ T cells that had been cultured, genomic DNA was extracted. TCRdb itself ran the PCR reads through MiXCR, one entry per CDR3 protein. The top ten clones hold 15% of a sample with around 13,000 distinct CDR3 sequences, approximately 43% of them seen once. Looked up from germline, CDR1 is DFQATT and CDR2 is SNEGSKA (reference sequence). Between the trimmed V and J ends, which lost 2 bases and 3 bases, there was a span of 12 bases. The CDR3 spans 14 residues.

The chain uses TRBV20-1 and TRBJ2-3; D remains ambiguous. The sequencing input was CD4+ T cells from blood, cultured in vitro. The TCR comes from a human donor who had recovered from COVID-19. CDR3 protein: CSARWRLSTDTQYF. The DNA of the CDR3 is TGCAGTGCTAGATGGCGACTTAGTACAGATACGCAGTATTTT.